The rows below give T cell receptor beta chains drawn from one sample of a study of T-cell memory formation after mild COVID-19. One entry per CDR3 protein, called by TCRdb with MiXCR from the 5' RACE reads. There are 300,000 to 350,000 distinct CDR3 sequences in the sample; roughly an eighth occur only once, and under 25% lies in the top ten. Sequencing input: PBMCs or a T cell subset sorted from them (not recorded which). The source is a young man who had mild COVID-19 (a few samples of this study predate the infection). Cell type and time point are not known. The CDR3 runs from the conserved cysteine through the conserved F or W. D genes are given only for firm matches. Where a row states a size, it is once, few, many or the class of an expanded clone; other rows omit it.

abundance	v_gene	d_gene	j_gene	CDR3nt	CDR3aa
.	TRBV7-2	.	TRBJ2-1	TGTGCCAGCACCATCGGCCGGAATGAGCAGTTCTTC	CASTIGRNEQFF
.	TRBV12-3/TRBV12-4	.	TRBJ2-1	TGTGCCAGCAATCCCAGGGATAGGAATGAGCAGTTCTTC	CASNPRDRNEQFF
.	TRBV2	.	TRBJ2-7	TGTGCCAGCAGTCGAGAAGGGGTATTATCCTACGAGCAGTACTTC	CASSREGVLSYEQYF
.	TRBV7-2	.	TRBJ2-5	TGTGCCAGCAGCGCGGGACTTCCTCAAGAGACCCAGTACTTC	CASSAGLPQETQYF
.	TRBV20-1	TRBD1	TRBJ1-4	TGCAGTGCTAGAGATGTTGGACAGGGTTATGCTAATGAAAAACTGTTTTTT	CSARDVGQGYANEKLFF
.	TRBV2	.	TRBJ1-2	TGTGCCAGCATTCTTGAAGCGTACGACTATGGCTACACCTTC	CASILEAYDYGYTF
many	TRBV7-3	TRBD1	TRBJ1-1	TGTGCCAGCAGCTTTGGACAGGGAGGAACTGAAGCTTTCTTT	CASSFGQGGTEAFF
many	TRBV7-2	TRBD1	TRBJ2-1	TGTGCCAGCAGCTTAGCGGGGACAGGCTCCTACAATGAGCAGTTCTTC	CASSLAGTGSYNEQFF
.	TRBV10-3	.	TRBJ2-3	TGTGCCATCCGGGACTCTAGCACAGATACGCAGTATTTT	CAIRDSSTDTQYF
few	TRBV5-1	.	TRBJ2-1	TGCGCCAGCAGCGTCGGGCCCCCCGCGGGCGGGGCTTACAATGAGCAGTTCTTC	CASSVGPPAGGAYNEQFF
.	TRBV19	.	TRBJ2-1	TGTGCCAGCGGGTCGGGGTACTACAATGAGCAGTTCTTC	CASGSGYYNEQFF
.	TRBV14	.	TRBJ2-3	TGTGCCAGCAGCCAAGACTCCGGGTTTGGCACAGATACGCAGTATTTT	CASSQDSGFGTDTQYF
many	TRBV6-5	.	TRBJ2-7	TGTGCCAGCAGTTCCCCCTACGAGCAGTACTTC	CASSSPYEQYF
.	TRBV4-2	.	TRBJ2-3	TGTGCCAGCAGCCAATCGGGCAGGAACACAGATACGCAGTATTTT	CASSQSGRNTDTQYF
few	TRBV6-5	.	TRBJ2-2	TGTGCCAGCAGTTACGGCGGCTCGAACACCGGGGAGCTGTTTTTT	CASSYGGSNTGELFF
few	TRBV7-6	.	TRBJ1-1	TGTGCCAGCAGCTTGAGGGGGGCTGTGAACACTGAAGCTTTCTTT	CASSLRGAVNTEAFF
few	TRBV7-8	TRBD1	TRBJ2-2	TGTGCCAGCAGCTCCCGGACAGGGGGTCGGACCGGGGAGCTGTTTTTT	CASSSRTGGRTGELFF
few	TRBV6-4	.	TRBJ2-2	TGTGCCAGCAGTCCTGCCAGACAGGCCAACACCGGGGAGCTGTTTTTT	CASSPARQANTGELFF
.	TRBV7-2	TRBD1	TRBJ1-1	TGTGCCAGCAGCTTGCCGGGACAGGGACCCGGGGCTGAAGCTTTCTTT	CASSLPGQGPGAEAFF
few	TRBV18	TRBD1	TRBJ1-4	TGTGCCAGCTCACCGACAGGGGTTTGGGAAAAACTGTTTTTT	CASSPTGVWEKLFF
few	TRBV28	.	TRBJ2-2	TGTGCCAGCAGTTTCCGGCTTGGACCCGGGGAGCTGTTTTTT	CASSFRLGPGELFF
once	TRBV4-3	.	TRBJ1-3	TGCGCCAGCAGCGGGACCCTTGGAAACACCATATATTTT	CASSGTLGNTIYF
few	TRBV7-9	TRBD2	TRBJ2-1	TGTGCCAGCAGCGATCTAGCGGGGGGTTACAATGAGCAGTTCTTC	CASSDLAGGYNEQFF
.	TRBV28	TRBD2	TRBJ2-7	TGTGCCAGCTCTCTCCGGGGGAGGGGCGAGCAGTACTTC	CASSLRGRGEQYF
few	TRBV7-8	TRBD1	TRBJ1-2	TGTGCCAGCAGCCCGACTCCGGGACAGGGGAAAGGCTACACCTTC	CASSPTPGQGKGYTF
.	TRBV7-2	TRBD1	TRBJ1-6	TGTGCCAGCAGCTTAGTCAACAGGGGTACCCAGAATTCACCCCTCCACTTT	CASSLVNRGTQNSPLHF
.	TRBV27	.	TRBJ2-1	TGTGCCAGCAGTTCTCGCGGCACTGAGCAGTTCTTC	CASSSRGTEQFF
.	TRBV5-1	TRBD2	TRBJ2-2	TGCGCCAGCAGCCTTAGGACTAGCGGGGGACCGAACACCGGGGAGCTGTTTTTT	CASSLRTSGGPNTGELFF
.	TRBV28	TRBD1	TRBJ2-1	TGTGCCAGCAAGTCAGGGGGTCCTGAGCAGTTCTTC	CASKSGGPEQFF
few	TRBV20-1	.	TRBJ1-1	TGCAGTGCTAGCCGGGACACGAACACTGAAGCTTTCTTT	CSASRDTNTEAFF
.	TRBV7-2	.	TRBJ1-2	TGTGCCAGCAGCTCCATTCGATCAGGGTTTGGTGGCTACACCTTC	CASSSIRSGFGGYTF
few	TRBV30	.	TRBJ2-2	TGTGCCTGGAGACAGCGGTCGAACACCGGGGAGCTGTTTTTT	CAWRQRSNTGELFF
.	TRBV20-1	.	TRBJ2-4	TGCAGTGCTAGAGTGGGGGGGGCAAACATTCAGTACTTC	CSARVGGANIQYF
.	TRBV6-5	TRBD2	TRBJ2-7	TGTGCCAGCAGTTACACAGCGGGGGGGACCTACGAGCAGTACTTC	CASSYTAGGTYEQYF
.	TRBV7-3	TRBD1	TRBJ1-1	TGTGCCAGCAGCGTAACAGGGGGCACTGAAGCTTTCTTT	CASSVTGGTEAFF
.	TRBV20-1	.	TRBJ1-2	TGCAGTGCTATTAGGGGGGGCACTAACTATGGCTACACCTTC	CSAIRGGTNYGYTF
.	TRBV7-3	TRBD1	TRBJ2-3	TGTGCCAGCAGCTTACCGGGACAGTCTGATACGCAGTATTTT	CASSLPGQSDTQYF
.	TRBV4-3	.	TRBJ2-7	TGCGCCAGCAGCCGAGACCAATCCACCTACGAGCAGTACTTC	CASSRDQSTYEQYF
.	TRBV3-1	.	TRBJ1-5	TGTGCCAGCAGCCAAGATCAGACGGGAAATCAGCCCCAGCATTTT	CASSQDQTGNQPQHF
few	TRBV7-2	.	TRBJ2-3	TGTGCCAGCAGCTTCGGGACAAGTAGGGTAGATACGCAGTATTTT	CASSFGTSRVDTQYF
many	TRBV4-1	.	TRBJ2-7	TGCGCCAGCAGCCTCCGGGCCCTCTACGAGCAGTACTTC	CASSLRALYEQYF
.	TRBV5-1	TRBD1	TRBJ1-2	TGCGCCAGCAGCTTGGAAGGGGGCTTCGGCTATGGCTACACCTTC	CASSLEGGFGYGYTF
.	TRBV10-3	.	TRBJ1-6	TGTGCCATCAGTGAGAGGAGGACCCTTGGGGGTTCACCCCTCCACTTT	CAISERRTLGGSPLHF
.	TRBV11-2	.	TRBJ2-4	TGTGCCAGCAGCTTAGATCCGGGGGCGGAAAACATTCAGTACTTC	CASSLDPGAENIQYF
many	TRBV6-6	.	TRBJ1-1	TGTGCCAGCAGTTACCCTCAGCGAGGGACTGAAGCTTTCTTT	CASSYPQRGTEAFF
many	TRBV5-1	.	TRBJ2-1	TGCGCCAGCGGGGTCGGAACCTACAATGAGCAGTTCTTC	CASGVGTYNEQFF
many	TRBV5-1	.	TRBJ2-3	TGCGCCAGCAATCGGGGGGCGGGAGATACGCAGTATTTT	CASNRGAGDTQYF
.	TRBV20-1	.	TRBJ1-4	TGCAGTGCTAGAGATTGGCAGGGAGGGGGAAAACTGTTTTTT	CSARDWQGGGKLFF
few	TRBV11-2	.	TRBJ1-5	TGTGCCAGCAGCCCGGGGAGGACAGTCTATAGCAATCAGCCCCAGCATTTT	CASSPGRTVYSNQPQHF
many	TRBV5-1	.	TRBJ2-7	TGCGCCAGCAGCTTACAGGGTTCCCTCGAGCAGTACTTC	CASSLQGSLEQYF
many	TRBV29-1	.	TRBJ1-1	TGCAGCGTTAGGGAAGCTGAAGCTTTCTTT	CSVREAEAFF
.	TRBV6-1	.	TRBJ2-3	TGTGCCAGCAGTCCCCGAGGGGGACTCACAGATACGCAGTATTTT	CASSPRGGLTDTQYF
few	TRBV27	.	TRBJ2-7	TGTGCCAGCAGTTTTTATCCCAACTACGAGCAGTACTTC	CASSFYPNYEQYF
.	TRBV5-5	.	TRBJ1-2	TGTGCCAGCAGCTTGAGGGCGTGGGGCTACACCTTC	CASSLRAWGYTF
.	TRBV6-6	TRBD2	TRBJ2-3	TGTGCCAGCAGCCTCGGGGGGACGTTCACAGATACGCAGTATTTT	CASSLGGTFTDTQYF
few	TRBV9	TRBD1	TRBJ2-3	TGTGCCAGCAGCGTTGGGACAGACGACCGGGATACGCAGTATTTT	CASSVGTDDRDTQYF